Included here is one TCR beta chain sequence, with context. The sample comes from a study of blood T cell repertoires in COVID-19. Study details: Donors in the United States, Italy and Spain gave samples during acute or convalescent COVID-19. PBMCs, B-cell-depleted T cells, or T cells were the source of the cDNA or gDNA that made up the material.

The protocol was immunoSEQ multiplex PCR, while the TCRdb copy is restricted to in-frame clones and leaves out a portion. The sample has tens of thousands of clones; about 90% are singletons. Seattle patients were enrolled while actively infected and followed longitudinally. The CDR3 totals 14 residues. Trimming took 4 bases from V and 7 from J; bases not matched to a gene: 4. CDR1 is SGDLS, CDR2 YYNGEE, per germline. This chain joins TRBV9 and TRBJ2-2; 10 bases line up with TRBD2. Sequencing input: peripheral blood. The TCR comes from a man aged 45 to 65 with COVID-19, enrolled during active disease. CDR3 residues: CASSPGLADGELFF. Here the CDR3 DNA reads TGTGCCAGCAGCCCCGGACTAGCGGACGGGGAGCTGTTTTTT. Using reference TRBV9 and TRBJ2-2 for the parts outside the CDR3, the full variable domain is DSGVTQTPKHLITATGQRVTLRCSPRSGDLSVYWYQQSLDQGLQFLIQYYNGEERAKGNILERFSAQQFPDLHSELNLSSLELGDSALYFCASSPGLADGELFFGEGSRLTVL.